This record concerns one TCR beta chain sequence. Its cognate antigen has yet to be identified. The sample holds no much larger clone one base away, and base qualities are not on file. The library came from the immunoSEQ multiplex PCR assay. Regarding the original processing steps: A statistical classification framework was developed to diagnose cytomegalovirus status using the catalog of TCR beta chain sequences. Drawn from immuneACCESS, this table holds only the in-frame rearrangements with V and J called that TCRdb kept. Clones are partly lost; checked studies trace under half to an unresolved V gene and leave the rest unexplained. The V and J calls and clone size are taken from that table; D and trimming were inferred from the DNA. The sample records under 150,000 clones, roughly nine tenths of which are singletons. 0.55% to 0.8% of the sample is held by the ten biggest clonotypes. The data were obtained in a study of cytomegalovirus exposure and HLA in healthy donors (TCRdb year 2017). Turning to the overall study: The 666 repertoires of the first cohort and the 120 validation repertoires were produced on the same platform, according to a later analysis. Besides the first cohort of under 700 subjects, a separate validation cohort made up of about 120 different subjects was used. High-throughput TCR immunosequencing, statistical association of individual TCRs with disease status, and machine learning were combined to predict cytomegalovirus infection status. The study was designed to test whether signatures of past pathogen exposure could be identified by cataloging public T cell receptors. What the authors observed across the whole study: In vitro tests confirmed that a few of the cytomegalovirus-associated TCR beta chains recognize cytomegalovirus antigens. The study gave a list of about 160 TCR beta chains associated with cytomegalovirus. The classifier was reported to diagnose cytomegalovirus status with high specificity and sensitivity in both the original and validation cohorts. Most TCR sequences were observed very rarely across donors, whereas some public TCRs were present in many individuals. Of the cluster scores, around 95% were above 0 in a later analysis, which found that TCRs clustered in the first cohort also tended to co-occur in the 95 to 150 validation repertoires. A later analysis had no HLA typing for the validation cohort, so co-occurrence there was scored across all 120 or so repertoires. According to the authors, the approach could potentially be generalized to other disease states and immunological phenotypes.

The germline V gene (reference sequence) specifies WNHNN as CDR1 and SYGVQD as CDR2. The germline ends are 7 bases apart after V is trimmed by 0 bases and J by 5 bases. The CDR3 measures 13 amino acids from cysteine to phenylalanine. Just the 39-base CDR3 DNA is kept, in frame starting at base 1. Separate from the approximately 700-subject first cohort, the validation cohort of roughly 130 subjects was the group to which the donors belonged. The sequence joins TRBV10-1 to TRBJ1-1, with TRBD1 tentatively as D gene (6 bases match). The receptor comes from a young man in good health and CMV-seronegative. Sequencing was performed on PBMCs. The CDR3 region: CASSESQGTEAFF. The DNA sequence is TGCGCCAGCAGTGAGTCACAGGGAACTGAAGCTTTCTTT.